This T cell receptor beta chain was captured by sequencing in a study of OX40 agonist ivuxolimab in advanced cancers. Whole-study results and caveats: Expanded clones were, on average, more numerous in CD8+ T cells than in CD4+.

The repertoire was sequenced with immunoSEQ multiplex PCR; TCRdb's copy has only in-frame clones and lacks some. This table holds tens of thousands of clones, 90% to 95% found once. As to this clone: Its antigen is currently unknown. Other DNA sequences within the sample encode an identical CDR3.

This CDR3 comprises 14 residues. V shed 6 bases and J 1 base; nucleotides not matched to a gene: 3. The germline CDR1 and CDR2 sequences are MNHEY and SVGAGI. The chain employs TRBV6-5 and TRBJ2-7; TRBD2 agrees at 10 bases. Sequencing was performed on CD4+ or CD8+ T cells sorted from blood, taken in a trial of the OX40 agonist ivuxolimab. The receptor comes from an adult with an advanced solid tumor such as melanoma, head and neck, liver or kidney cancer. The DNA of the CDR3 is TGTGCCAGCAGCCGACTAGCGGGTTCCTACGAGCAGTACTTC. It codes for CASSRLAGSYEQYF.